This T cell receptor (beta chain) appears in the sequencing data of a study of blood T cell repertoires in COVID-19. The CDR3 loop spans 14 amino acids. CDR1 and CDR2 from the germline V gene are SGDLS and YYNGEE. Trimming left V 4 bases short and J 9 bases short, with 17 bases between. In the original workflow: For nucleated cells, counts were estimated from reference gene primer amplification. The method was immunoSEQ multiplex PCR; TCRdb's version includes in-frame clones alone and lacks a portion of them. V and J calls and clone size are given by that table; D and trimming were obtained from the DNA. The sample yields more than 45,000 clones, 85% to 90% seen once.

This chain uses TRBV9 with TRBJ1-5; TRBD1 might be the D (5 bases). What was sequenced was peripheral blood. The receptor comes from a man aged 65 to 79 with acute or convalescent COVID-19. The CDR3 here is CASSPGGVGRPQHF. The CDR3 DNA follows: TGTGCCAGCAGCCCCGGAGGGGTGGGGCGGCCCCAGCATTTT.